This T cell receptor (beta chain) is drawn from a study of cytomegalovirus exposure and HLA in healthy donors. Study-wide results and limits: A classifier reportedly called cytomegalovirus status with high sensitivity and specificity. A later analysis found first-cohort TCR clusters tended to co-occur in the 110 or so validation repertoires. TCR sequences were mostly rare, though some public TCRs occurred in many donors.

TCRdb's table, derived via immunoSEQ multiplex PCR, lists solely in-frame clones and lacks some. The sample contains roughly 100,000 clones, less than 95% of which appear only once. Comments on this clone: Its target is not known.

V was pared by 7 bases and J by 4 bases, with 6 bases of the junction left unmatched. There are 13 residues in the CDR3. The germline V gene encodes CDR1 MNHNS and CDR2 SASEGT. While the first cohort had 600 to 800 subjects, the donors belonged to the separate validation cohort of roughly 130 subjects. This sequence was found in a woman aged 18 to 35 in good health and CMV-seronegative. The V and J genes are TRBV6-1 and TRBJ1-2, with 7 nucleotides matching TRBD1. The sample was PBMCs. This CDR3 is CASNDRVFYGYTF. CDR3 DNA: TGTGCCAGCAACGACAGGGTCTTCTATGGCTACACCTTC.